This passage covers 14 T cell receptor beta chains from one sample sequenced in a study of OX40 agonist ivuxolimab in advanced cancers. The repertoire was sequenced with immunoSEQ multiplex PCR; TCRdb's copy has only in-frame clones and lacks some. This repertoire shows over 50,000 clones, 80% to 95% found once; its top ten account for around 20%. Source: CD4+ or CD8+ T cells sorted from blood, taken in a trial of the OX40 agonist ivuxolimab. These receptors all stem from an adult with an advanced solid tumor such as melanoma, head and neck, liver or kidney cancer.

This chain links TRBV30 with TRBJ2-3, with D possibly matching TRBD2 (5 bases). V lost 2 bases, J lost 14 bases, and 17 bases lay in between. CDR1 is GTSNPN and CDR2 is SVGIG in the germline V gene (reference sequence). This CDR3 region has 12 residues. The CDR3 DNA sequence: TGTGCCTGGAGTACCTCGGACTCCCGGCGGTATTTT. It codes for CAWSTSDSRRYF.

V and J are TRBV29-1 and TRBJ2-1; D is uncertain. This CDR3 has 11 amino acids. Germline loops: CDR1 SQVTM, CDR2 ANQGSEA. Trimming cost V 5 bases and J 5 bases, with 7 bases left between them. The CDR3 sequence: CSVRANNEQFF. The CDR3 DNA reads TGCAGCGTTCGCGCCAACAATGAGCAGTTCTTC.

J is TRBJ2-7 and V is TRBV7-8, with TRBD1 matching 7 bases. Trimming took 6 bases from V and 3 from J; bases not matched to a gene: 8. The CDR3 covers 14 residues. Germline loops: CDR1 SGHVS, CDR2 FQNEAQ. CDR3 sequence reads: CASSYQGDRYEQYV. In DNA, the CDR3 is TGTGCCAGCAGTTACCAGGGGGACCGCTACGAGCAGTACGTC.

The V and J genes are TRBV27 and TRBJ1-5; D might be TRBD1 (5 bases). CDR3 length: 13 residues. V was clipped by 4 bases and J by 4 bases, with 8 bases between them. CDR1 is MNHEY and CDR2 is SMNVEV in the germline V gene (reference sequence). The chain's CDR3 is CASSWDRNQPQHF. The CDR3 DNA reads TGTGCCAGCAGTTGGGACCGAAATCAGCCCCAGCATTTT.

This chain uses TRBV25-1 with TRBJ1-1, with 7 bases matching TRBD1. V was pared by 6 bases and J by 1 base, with 5 bases of the junction left unmatched. This CDR3 region has 14 residues. Germline V gives CDR1 MGHDK, CDR2 SYGVNS. The CDR3 loop is CASSRQGANTEAFF. The CDR3 DNA sequence: TGTGCCAGCAGCCGACAGGGAGCGAACACTGAAGCTTTCTTT.

The chain couples TRBV9 to TRBJ2-1, with TRBD2 matching 13 bases. The germline CDR1 and CDR2 sequences are SGDLS and YYNGEE. V dropped 4 bases and J dropped 6; count of bases not matched to a gene: 7. CDR3 length: 16 amino acids. CDR3 in DNA: TGTGCCAGCAGCCCCGGGACTAGCGGGGAGAGCAATGAGCAGTTCTTC. Amino acids: CASSPGTSGESNEQFF. Looking up the rest from reference TRBV9 and TRBJ2-1 gives the full variable domain: DSGVTQTPKHLITATGQRVTLRCSPRSGDLSVYWYQQSLDQGLQFLIQYYNGEERAKGNILERFSAQQFPDLHSELNLSSLELGDSALYFCASSPGTSGESNEQFFGPGTRLTVL.

This clone was observed a handful of times. The chain is built from TRBV5-4 and TRBJ2-1; 9 bases align to TRBD2. Germline assignment: CDR1 SGHNT and CDR2 YYREEE (reference sequence). The trim removed 4 bases at V and 6 bases at J, leaving 8 bases unmatched. This CDR3 contains 15 residues. CDR3 DNA: TGTGCCAGCAGCAGGGGGGCGGGAGGGCGCAATGAGCAGTTCTTC. This codes for CASSRGAGGRNEQFF.

The chain couples TRBV12-5 to TRBJ1-5; no clear D. CDR1 LGHNT and CDR2 FRNRAP come from the germline V gene. V lost 6 bases to trimming and J lost 6 bases, with 9 bases between them. This CDR3 contains 12 residues. The CDR3 coding sequence is TGTGCTAGTGGCTGGAACGGTCAGCCCCAGCATTTT. It is translated as CASGWNGQPQHF. The variable domain in full, completed from reference TRBV12-5 and TRBJ1-5, reads DARVTQTPRHKVTEMGQEVTMRCQPILGHNTVFWYRQTMMQGLELLAYFRNRAPLDDSGMPKDRFSAEMPDATLATLKIQPSEPRDSAVYFCASGWNGQPQHFGDGTRLSIL.

V is TRBV7-9 and J is TRBJ2-3; D ambiguous. The CDR3 totals 12 residues. V lost 5 bases to trimming and J lost 9 bases, with 12 bases between them. The germline gives CDR1 SEHNR, CDR2 FQNEAQ (reference sequence). The CDR3 coding sequence is TGTGCCAGCAGCCGTCGGCCTTTGACGCAGTATTTT. This gives the protein CASSRRPLTQYF.

This clone was found once. This chain links TRBV30 with TRBJ2-2; no reliable D call. CDR3 length: 12 amino acids. V gave up 0 bases and J gave up 7 bases, with 6 bases separating them. The germline gives CDR1 GTSNPN, CDR2 SVGIG (reference sequence). CDR3 in DNA: TGTGCCTGGAGTGTACTGGGCGGGGAGCTGTTTTTT. Protein product: CAWSVLGGELFF.

The gene calls are TRBV20-1 and TRBJ2-1; TRBD2 aligns across 10 bases. This CDR3 comprises 10 residues. The trim removed 6 bases at V and 10 bases at J, leaving 0 bases unmatched. The V gene's germline CDR1 is DFQATT and CDR2 SNEGSKA (reference sequence). The CDR3 sequence is CSAGLAEQFF. DNA of the CDR3: TGCAGTGCGGGACTAGCGGAGCAGTTCTTC.

The chain uses TRBV15 and TRBJ1-6, with TRBD1 identical over 7 bases. Germline lookup yields CDR1 LNHNV and CDR2 YYDKDF (reference sequence). The CDR3 totals 15 residues. V lost 0 bases to trimming and J lost 9 bases; unmatched junction nucleotides: 5. The CDR3 protein is CATSRDRQGGSPLHF. The CDR3 DNA reads as TGTGCCACCAGCAGAGATCGACAGGGAGGTTCACCCCTCCACTTT.

The chain is built from TRBV28 and TRBJ2-1; D tentatively reads TRBD1 or TRBD2 (5 bases each). The germline CDR1 and CDR2 sequences are MDHEN and SYDVKM. The CDR3 has 16 residues. V shed 6 bases and J shed 3 bases, with 18 bases lying between them. In nucleotides, the CDR3 is TGTGCCAGCAGGACTGTCACTAGGGGATACTACAATGAGCAGTTCTTC. Protein: CASRTVTRGYYNEQFF.

The V call is TRBV4-1, the J call TRBJ1-4; no definite D call. The CDR3 contains 15 residues. CDR1 is MGHRA and CDR2 is YSYEKL in the germline V gene. Trimming cost V 1 base and J 10 bases, with 16 bases left between them. The CDR3 loop is CASSQGVLTVGKLFF. The CDR3 DNA follows: TGCGCCAGCAGCCAAGGTGTCCTAACCGTAGGAAAACTGTTTTTT.